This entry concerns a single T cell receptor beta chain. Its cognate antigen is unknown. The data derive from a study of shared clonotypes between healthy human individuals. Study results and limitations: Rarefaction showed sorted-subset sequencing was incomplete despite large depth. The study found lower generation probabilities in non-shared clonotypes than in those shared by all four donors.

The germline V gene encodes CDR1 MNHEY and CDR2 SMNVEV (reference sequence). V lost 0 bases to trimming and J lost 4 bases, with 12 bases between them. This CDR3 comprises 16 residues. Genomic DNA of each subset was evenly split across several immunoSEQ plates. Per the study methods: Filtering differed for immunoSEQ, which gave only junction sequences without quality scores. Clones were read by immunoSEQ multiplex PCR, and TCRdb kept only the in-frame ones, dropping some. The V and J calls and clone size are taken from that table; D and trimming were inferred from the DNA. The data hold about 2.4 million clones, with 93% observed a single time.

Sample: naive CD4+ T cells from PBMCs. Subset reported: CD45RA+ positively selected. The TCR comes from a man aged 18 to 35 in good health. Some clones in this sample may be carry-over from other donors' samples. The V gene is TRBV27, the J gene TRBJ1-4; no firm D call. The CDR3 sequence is CASSLSSRADNEKLFF. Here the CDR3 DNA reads TGTGCCAGCAGTTTATCGTCGCGTGCAGATAATGAAAAACTGTTTTTT.